The TCR beta chain described here comes from a study of T cell responses to AZD1222 COVID-19 vaccine (dated by TCRdb to the early 2020s). With respect to the entire study: A total of about 230 trial participants underwent TCR sequencing, of whom some 210 received two doses of AZD1222 and about 26 received two doses of the MenACWY control vaccine. Trial participants were enrolled by age into 18-55, 56-69 and 70-plus year subgroups, with around 150, 28 and 57 TCR-sequenced participants respectively. Paper-wide results and their limitations: The 56-69-year group was small, and its depth increase did not reach significance, likely because of low power. Because no day 14 peak-response samples were available, repertoires were characterized only after the peak T cell response. After two AZD1222 doses, both the breadth and the depth of spike-specific TCRs were significantly higher than at day 0 and than in MenACWY recipients. Vaccine-associated CD4 TCRs spanned the whole spike protein, with dominant responses in regions 160-218 and 743-854. Participants were mostly white British, with more females than males. The authors suggested clonal diversity may have been underestimated. Nearly half of unique spike-specific TCRs reportedly recognized epitopes outside regions mutated in the B.1.351 and B.1.1.7 variants. Conclusions about previously exposed vaccinees are limited because only five or six AZD1222 recipients were SARS-CoV-2 seropositive at baseline.

Cut back by 7 bases and 4 bases, the V and J ends lie 17 bases apart. Reading the germline V gene gives CDR1 SGHTA and CDR2 FQGNSA. From the cysteine through the phenylalanine, the CDR3 covers 15 amino acids. Only the CDR3 DNA stays, 45 bases, in frame from base 1. The time point label on this specimen signifies: about 28 days (+/-7) after the second vaccine dose. AZD1222 recipients given second doses at about 4 weeks or at about 12 weeks were pooled, since spike-specific TCR depth and breadth were not found to differ between the two schedules. The vaccinee samples were drawn from two UK trials, COV001 and COV002, one of which was a single-blind randomized controlled phase 2/3 trial testing AZD1222 (ChAdOx1 nCoV-19) in healthy adults. Trial participant PBMC samples were collected at day 0 and day 28 after the second dose for TCRbeta chain sequencing. Concerning this clone itself: This clone's antigen is unknown. The sample holds no much larger clone one base away, and base qualities are not on file.

The CDR3 regions of human TCRbeta chains were subjected to immunosequencing. Under the source paper's analysis protocol: Repertoire TCRs were matched against a reference library of SARS-CoV-2-specific TCRs generated with the MIRA antigen-specificity platform. Breadth was defined as the fraction of unique TCRs that were SARS-CoV-2-associated, and depth was defined as the fraction of total T cells that were SARS-CoV-2-associated. Each spike-specific TCR was assigned to its reactive spike region and to a CD4 or CD8 class using the MIRA data. Log10-transformed breadth and depth values were compared by one-way ANOVA with Sidak's multiple comparisons tests. TCRdb provides this immuneACCESS table in a form limited to in-frame rearrangements. Some clones are lacking; in checked studies, under half of them reflect an unresolved V gene, and why the rest are absent is not known. V, J and clone size reflect that table, while D and trimming were determined from the DNA. The sample records about 120,000 clones, around 93% of which are singletons. 5% of the sample comes from the top ten.

The chain uses TRBV7-2 and TRBJ1-5; TRBD1 is perhaps the D gene, given 5 matching bases. The clonotype comes from an adult who received the AZD1222 COVID-19 vaccine. The sample was peripheral blood, taken 28 days after the second AZD1222 dose. The nucleotides are TGTGCCAGCACCGATCAGGGTTTTCTAAATCAGCCCCAGCATTTT. This translates into CASTDQGFLNQPQHF. Joined to the reference TRBV7-2 and TRBJ1-5 proteins, this CDR3 gives the full variable domain: GAGVSQSPSNKVTEKGKDVELRCDPISGHTALYWYRQSLGQGLEFLIYFQGNSAPDKSGLPSDRFSAERTGGSVSTLTIQRTQQEDSAVYLCASTDQGFLNQPQHFGDGTRLSIL.